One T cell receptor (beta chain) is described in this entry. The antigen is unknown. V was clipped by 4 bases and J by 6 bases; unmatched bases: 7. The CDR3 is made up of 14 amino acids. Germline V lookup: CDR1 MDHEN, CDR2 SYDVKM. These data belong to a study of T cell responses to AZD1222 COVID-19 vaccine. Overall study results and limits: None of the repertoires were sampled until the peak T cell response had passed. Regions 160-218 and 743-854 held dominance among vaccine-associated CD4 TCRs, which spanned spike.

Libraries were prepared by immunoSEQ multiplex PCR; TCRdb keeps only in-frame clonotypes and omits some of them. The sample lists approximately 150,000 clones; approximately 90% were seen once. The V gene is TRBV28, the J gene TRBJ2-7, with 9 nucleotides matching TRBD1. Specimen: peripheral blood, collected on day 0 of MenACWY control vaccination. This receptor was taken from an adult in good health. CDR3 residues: CASSSSGTGFEQYF. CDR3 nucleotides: TGTGCCAGCAGTTCCTCCGGGACAGGGTTCGAGCAGTACTTC.